The 10 T cell receptor beta chains reported below all come from one sample, sequenced in a study of cytomegalovirus exposure and HLA in healthy donors. Profiled with immunoSEQ multiplex PCR; TCRdb holds only in-frame clones, not every one. The profile shows some 190,000 clones, roughly nine tenths of them singletons. Sequencing was performed on PBMCs. These receptors were obtained from a man under 40 in good health and CMV-seropositive.

The chain recombines TRBV15 with TRBJ2-7, with a weak D call TRBD1 (6 bases). This CDR3 is 16 amino acids long. Germline V gene sequence: CDR1 LNHNV, CDR2 YYDKDF (reference sequence). V lost 3 bases, J lost 1 base, and 16 bases lay in between. The CDR3 here is CATSSLDSQRSYEQYF. The CDR3 nucleotides read TGTGCCACCAGCAGCCTGGACAGCCAGAGATCCTACGAGCAGTACTTC.

V usage is TRBV29-1 and J usage is TRBJ1-1; no firm D call. The CDR3 loop spans 15 amino acids. Per the germline V gene, CDR1 is SQVTM and CDR2 is ANQGSEA. Trimming left V 7 bases short and J 1 base short, with 19 bases between. The CDR3 region is CSGLFRRLGNTEAFF. In DNA, the CDR3 is TGCAGCGGCCTCTTCAGACGACTGGGGAACACTGAAGCTTTCTTT.

This clone was recorded a few times. This chain uses TRBV27 with TRBJ1-5; 7 bases line up with TRBD1. This CDR3 is built from 14 residues. The V gene end was trimmed by 7 bases and the J gene end by 4 bases; junction bases not matched to a gene: 7. The germline V gene encodes CDR1 MNHEY and CDR2 SMNVEV (reference sequence). The CDR3 nucleotides read TGTGCCAGCATGGACAGGAACACAAATCAGCCCCAGCATTTT. This codes for CASMDRNTNQPQHF.

The rearrangement uses TRBV2 and TRBJ1-3, with 7 bases that match TRBD1. J gave up 2 bases and V 5 bases, and 9 bases lay outside the gene matches. The CDR3 has 16 residues. Looked up from germline, CDR1 is SNHLY and CDR2 is FYNNEI. The CDR3 here is CASSFPIDRAGNTIYF. In DNA, the CDR3 is TGTGCCAGCAGTTTCCCGATAGACAGGGCTGGAAACACCATATATTTT. Together with reference TRBV2 and TRBJ1-3, the CDR3 gives the full variable domain: EPEVTQTPSHQVTQMGQEVILRCVPISNHLYFYWYRQILGQKVEFLVSFYNNEISEKSEIFDDQFSVERPDGSNFTLKIRSTKLEDSAMYFCASSFPIDRAGNTIYFGEGSWLTVV.

V usage is TRBV25-1 and J usage is TRBJ2-3; TRBD2 might be the D (5 bases). Germline assignment: CDR1 MGHDK and CDR2 SYGVNS. This CDR3 is built from 16 residues. V lost 11 bases and J 1 base, leaving 22 bases between the germline ends. CDR3 in DNA: TGTGCCTCCGGCCCGAGAAGAGGGCCGGGCACAGATACGCAGTATTTT. Translating it yields CASGPRRGPGTDTQYF.

This chain joins TRBV30 and TRBJ2-3, with 7 bases lining up with TRBD2. The CDR3 loop spans 15 amino acids. Germline-derived CDR1 and CDR2 are GTSNPN and SVGIG (reference sequence). Losses at the gene ends were 1 base for V and 2 bases for J; bases not matched to a gene: 6. The CDR3 DNA follows: TGTGCCTGGAGTGACGGGACTACCTCCACAGATACGCAGTATTTT. Translation: CAWSDGTTSTDTQYF.

The chain links TRBV28 to TRBJ2-7; 7 bases align to TRBD2. V gave up 4 bases and J gave up 0 bases; unmatched junction bases: 6. This CDR3 is 15 amino acids long. The germline CDR1 and CDR2 sequences are MDHEN and SYDVKM. This CDR3 reads CASSSLRGSSYEQYF. CDR3 nucleotide sequence: TGTGCCAGCAGTTCCCTGCGGGGGAGCTCCTACGAGCAGTACTTC.

The chain links TRBV11-2 to TRBJ1-1, with D maybe TRBD1 (5 bases). The CDR3 spans 15 residues. CDR1 and CDR2 from the germline V gene are SGHAT and FQNNGV. Between the trimmed V and J ends, which lost 0 bases and 3 bases, there was a span of 11 bases. The CDR3 sequence is CASSLERTGYTEAFF. In DNA form, the CDR3 reads TGTGCCAGCAGCTTAGAAAGAACAGGTTACACTGAAGCTTTCTTT.

This sequence joins TRBV5-5 and TRBJ1-2; D may be TRBD1 (5 bases). Trimming took 0 bases from V and 4 from J, leaving 13 bases between them. Germline loops: CDR1 SGHKS, CDR2 YYEKEE (reference sequence). The CDR3 contains 15 residues. The CDR3 bases are TGTGCCAGCAGCTTGGTAGGTCGGGGGACCTATGGCTACACCTTC. This codes for CASSLVGRGTYGYTF.

The chain links TRBV28 to TRBJ1-1, with 12 nucleotides matching TRBD1. CDR1 and CDR2 from the germline V gene are MDHEN and SYDVKM. This CDR3 comprises 14 residues. J was trimmed by 8 bases and V by 7 bases; bases with no gene match: 8. The DNA for the CDR3 is TGTGCCAGCAAAGGGACAGGGGGCACTGGGGAAGCTTTCTTT. Translation gives CASKGTGGTGEAFF.